This is a list of T cell receptor beta chains from one sample in a study of T cells in localized non-small cell lung cancer. TCRdb keeps only in-frame clones here, not all; method: immunoSEQ multiplex PCR. The sample contains about 53,000 clones, around 80% of which appear only once. The sequences come from peripheral blood mononuclear cells, collected before any cancer treatment. These TCRs come from a man aged 40-75 years with stage III lung adenocarcinoma. CDR3s include the opening cysteine and the closing phenylalanine or tryptophan. Fields, in order: CDR3 DNA, CDR3 protein, clone size, J gene, V gene, D gene. A D gene is named only where the DNA matches it firmly. Clone size appears in some rows only: once, few, many, or a class for an expanded clone.

CDR3nt: TGCAGCGTTCTAGCGGGAGGGCCGAATGAGCAGTTCTTC
CDR3aa: CSVLAGGPNEQFF
abundance: few
j_gene: TRBJ2-1
v_gene: TRBV29-1
d_gene: TRBD2

CDR3nt: TGTGCCAGCAGCTCCGGGACTAGCGGGACTGAGCAGTTCTTC
CDR3aa: CASSSGTSGTEQFF
abundance: -
j_gene: TRBJ2-1
v_gene: TRBV7-9
d_gene: TRBD2

CDR3nt: TGTGCCAGCAGCTGGCCCCCGGGACAGGGGACCACCGGGGAGCTGTTTTTT
CDR3aa: CASSWPPGQGTTGELFF
abundance: -
j_gene: TRBJ2-2
v_gene: TRBV5-4
d_gene: TRBD1

CDR3nt: TGCGCCAGCAGCTTGTGGGGCGGGGATGGCTACACCTTC
CDR3aa: CASSLWGGDGYTF
abundance: -
j_gene: TRBJ1-2
v_gene: TRBV5-1
d_gene: -

CDR3nt: TGTGCCAGCAGCTCGAGGGCAGGAACGAACACCGGGGAGCTGTTTTTT
CDR3aa: CASSSRAGTNTGELFF
abundance: -
j_gene: TRBJ2-2
v_gene: TRBV7-6
d_gene: -

CDR3nt: TGCGCCAGCAGCCAAGGTGGGACAGTAAATGAAAAACTGTTTTTT
CDR3aa: CASSQGGTVNEKLFF
abundance: -
j_gene: TRBJ1-4
v_gene: TRBV4-3
d_gene: TRBD1

CDR3nt: TGTGCCAGCAGCGAGACAGGGGTAGCCTCTGGAAACACCATATATTTT
CDR3aa: CASSETGVASGNTIYF
abundance: -
j_gene: TRBJ1-3
v_gene: TRBV7-8
d_gene: TRBD1

CDR3nt: TGTGCCAGCAGGGACGGCAGATTAAACACCGGGGAGCTGTTTTTT
CDR3aa: CASRDGRLNTGELFF
abundance: -
j_gene: TRBJ2-2
v_gene: TRBV14
d_gene: -

CDR3nt: TGTGCCAGCAGACGACTAGCGGGAGGGCCCGATGAGCAGTTCTTC
CDR3aa: CASRRLAGGPDEQFF
abundance: once
j_gene: TRBJ2-1
v_gene: TRBV2
d_gene: TRBD2

CDR3nt: TGCGCCAGCAGCCCAGGGACAGGGGGAAGCAATCAGCCCCAGCATTTT
CDR3aa: CASSPGTGGSNQPQHF
abundance: -
j_gene: TRBJ1-5
v_gene: TRBV5-1
d_gene: TRBD1

CDR3nt: TGTGCCAGCAGGGAAAGGGTTAATCAGCCCCAGCATTTT
CDR3aa: CASRERVNQPQHF
abundance: few
j_gene: TRBJ1-5
v_gene: TRBV27
d_gene: -

CDR3nt: TGTGCCAGCAGCGTAGATGCAGGGACTCAGCCCCAGCATTTT
CDR3aa: CASSVDAGTQPQHF
abundance: -
j_gene: TRBJ1-5
v_gene: TRBV9
d_gene: -

CDR3nt: TGTGCCAGCAGCTTTGGCACAGGGCTTCAGCCCCAGCATTTT
CDR3aa: CASSFGTGLQPQHF
abundance: -
j_gene: TRBJ1-5
v_gene: TRBV5-6
d_gene: -

CDR3nt: TGTGCCAGCAGCTTGTACAGCAACTATGGCTACACCTTC
CDR3aa: CASSLYSNYGYTF
abundance: -
j_gene: TRBJ1-2
v_gene: TRBV7-2
d_gene: -

CDR3nt: TGTGCCAGCAGCGCTAGCGGGAGGCTCCCCGGGGAGCTGTTTTTT
CDR3aa: CASSASGRLPGELFF
abundance: -
j_gene: TRBJ2-2
v_gene: TRBV7-2
d_gene: TRBD2

CDR3nt: TGTGCCAGCAGCTTAGGTCTGACAAGGGGAATGGATGAGCAGTTCTTC
CDR3aa: CASSLGLTRGMDEQFF
abundance: -
j_gene: TRBJ2-1
v_gene: TRBV11-2
d_gene: -

CDR3nt: TGCAGCACGTCCTGGGGACAGTCAGGCTACACCTTC
CDR3aa: CSTSWGQSGYTF
abundance: -
j_gene: TRBJ1-2
v_gene: TRBV29-1
d_gene: TRBD1

CDR3nt: TGTGCCAGCAGTCCCCCCGGGACAGGGCCGAACACCATATATTTT
CDR3aa: CASSPPGTGPNTIYF
abundance: -
j_gene: TRBJ1-3
v_gene: TRBV6-5
d_gene: TRBD1

CDR3nt: TGTGCCTGGAGTTCAGGGCCCGAAGCTTTCTTT
CDR3aa: CAWSSGPEAFF
abundance: -
j_gene: TRBJ1-1
v_gene: TRBV30
d_gene: -

CDR3nt: TGTGCCAGCAGCGTAGCTGAGAGGACCTTGGGAAACACCATATATTTT
CDR3aa: CASSVAERTLGNTIYF
abundance: few
j_gene: TRBJ1-3
v_gene: TRBV9
d_gene: -

CDR3nt: TGTGCCTGGGACAGGGCGAGGGACACTGAAGCTTTCTTT
CDR3aa: CAWDRARDTEAFF
abundance: few
j_gene: TRBJ1-1
v_gene: TRBV30
d_gene: TRBD1

CDR3nt: TGTGCCAGCAGCTTTCTTGGGGCATCAGATTCACCCCTCCACTTT
CDR3aa: CASSFLGASDSPLHF
abundance: -
j_gene: TRBJ1-6
v_gene: TRBV11-2
d_gene: -

CDR3nt: TGTGCCAGCAGCCTATCGGGACAGGGGTTGAGTAATGGCTACACCTTC
CDR3aa: CASSLSGQGLSNGYTF
abundance: -
j_gene: TRBJ1-2
v_gene: TRBV7-9
d_gene: TRBD1

CDR3nt: TGCGCCAGCAGCCAAGAACCAGGGCCTTATGGCTACACCTTC
CDR3aa: CASSQEPGPYGYTF
abundance: -
j_gene: TRBJ1-2
v_gene: TRBV4-1
d_gene: -

CDR3nt: TGCGCCAGCCGTCCCGGACAGGGCGTCGGGGAGCTGTTTTTT
CDR3aa: CASRPGQGVGELFF
abundance: once
j_gene: TRBJ2-2
v_gene: TRBV5-1
d_gene: TRBD1

CDR3nt: TGTGCCAACCACCCGGGGGCTAACTATGGCTACACCTTC
CDR3aa: CANHPGANYGYTF
abundance: -
j_gene: TRBJ1-2
v_gene: TRBV2
d_gene: -

CDR3nt: TGTGCCAGCAGTGAAAGTCAAGGGCGCGGAGAAAAACTGTTTTTT
CDR3aa: CASSESQGRGEKLFF
abundance: -
j_gene: TRBJ1-4
v_gene: TRBV2
d_gene: -

CDR3nt: TGTGCCAGCAGCCCGCTAACGGGACGTCGATACTTC
CDR3aa: CASSPLTGRRYF
abundance: -
j_gene: TRBJ2-7
v_gene: TRBV21-1
d_gene: -

CDR3nt: TGTGCCAGTAGTATCCCCTTGGGATCTCAGCCCCAGCATTTT
CDR3aa: CASSIPLGSQPQHF
abundance: -
j_gene: TRBJ1-5
v_gene: TRBV19
d_gene: -

CDR3nt: TGTGCCAGCAGCTTAGGAGATCGGGCGGGAGCTGTAAACATTCAGTACTTC
CDR3aa: CASSLGDRAGAVNIQYF
abundance: -
j_gene: TRBJ2-4
v_gene: TRBV7-2
d_gene: TRBD2

CDR3nt: TGTGCCAGCAGCCCCTGGGGGAGTGGTGAGCAGTACTTC
CDR3aa: CASSPWGSGEQYF
abundance: -
j_gene: TRBJ2-7
v_gene: TRBV11-2
d_gene: -

CDR3nt: TGTGCCAGCTCACGGGTACAGGGGGAGGCTGAAGCTTTCTTT
CDR3aa: CASSRVQGEAEAFF
abundance: -
j_gene: TRBJ1-1
v_gene: TRBV18
d_gene: TRBD1

CDR3nt: TGTGCCAGCAGCCTTCTAGCGGGAGTGAGCGAGCAGTACTTC
CDR3aa: CASSLLAGVSEQYF
abundance: -
j_gene: TRBJ2-7
v_gene: TRBV14
d_gene: TRBD2

CDR3nt: TGTGCCAGCAGTGCGGACAGGATAATTGCAAGAGCGACCCAGTACTTC
CDR3aa: CASSADRIIARATQYF
abundance: -
j_gene: TRBJ2-5
v_gene: TRBV2
d_gene: TRBD1

CDR3nt: TGTGCCAGCAGCTTACAGGGAGATCAGCCCCAGCATTTT
CDR3aa: CASSLQGDQPQHF
abundance: -
j_gene: TRBJ1-5
v_gene: TRBV7-3
d_gene: -

CDR3nt: TGTGCCAGCAGCTTACGTGGGGGGGCATGGAATGAAAAACTGTTTTTT
CDR3aa: CASSLRGGAWNEKLFF
abundance: few
j_gene: TRBJ1-4
v_gene: TRBV7-2
d_gene: -

CDR3nt: TGTGCCATCAGTGACGTCGCTTCGACCACAGATACGCAGTATTTT
CDR3aa: CAISDVASTTDTQYF
abundance: -
j_gene: TRBJ2-3
v_gene: TRBV10-3
d_gene: -

CDR3nt: TGTGCCAGCAGTGTCGTTTCATTTCAGCCCCAGCATTTT
CDR3aa: CASSVVSFQPQHF
abundance: -
j_gene: TRBJ1-5
v_gene: TRBV6-1
d_gene: -

CDR3nt: TGTGCCAGCAGCTTGTCAGACTCCTACGAGCAGTACTTC
CDR3aa: CASSLSDSYEQYF
abundance: -
j_gene: TRBJ2-7
v_gene: TRBV7-2
d_gene: -

CDR3nt: TGTGCCAGTAGTATCCAATCCGGGACACTAGACTACGAGCAGTACTTC
CDR3aa: CASSIQSGTLDYEQYF
abundance: -
j_gene: TRBJ2-7
v_gene: TRBV19
d_gene: -

CDR3nt: TGTACCAGCAGTTACTCGCCACATAGCTCCTACGAGCAGTACTTC
CDR3aa: CTSSYSPHSSYEQYF
abundance: -
j_gene: TRBJ2-7
v_gene: TRBV6-6
d_gene: -

CDR3nt: TGTGCCAGCAGCCAGAACCGAGAGACCCAGTACTTC
CDR3aa: CASSQNRETQYF
abundance: -
j_gene: TRBJ2-5
v_gene: TRBV14
d_gene: -

CDR3nt: TGTGCCAGCAGCCCTCCGGGACAGGGGCGATATGGCTACACCTTC
CDR3aa: CASSPPGQGRYGYTF
abundance: -
j_gene: TRBJ1-2
v_gene: TRBV7-2
d_gene: TRBD1

CDR3nt: TGTGCCAGCAGGGAGGGCCACCGCGGATACGAGCAGTACTTC
CDR3aa: CASREGHRGYEQYF
abundance: -
j_gene: TRBJ2-7
v_gene: TRBV6-1
d_gene: -

CDR3nt: TGCGCCAGCAGCCCGGGACTAGCGGCTGGGGCCAACGTCCTGACTTTC
CDR3aa: CASSPGLAAGANVLTF
abundance: -
j_gene: TRBJ2-6
v_gene: TRBV5-1
d_gene: TRBD2

CDR3nt: TGCGCCAGCAGCCCGGGACAGCTCTCTGGGGCCAACGTCCTGACTTTC
CDR3aa: CASSPGQLSGANVLTF
abundance: -
j_gene: TRBJ2-6
v_gene: TRBV5-1
d_gene: TRBD1

CDR3nt: TGTGCCAGCAGCCTATGGGGGACAGGGGATTATAGCAATCAGCCCCAGCATTTT
CDR3aa: CASSLWGTGDYSNQPQHF
abundance: few
j_gene: TRBJ1-5
v_gene: TRBV7-2
d_gene: TRBD1

CDR3nt: TGTGCCAGCAGCTCTTACTCCTACGAGCAGTACTTC
CDR3aa: CASSSYSYEQYF
abundance: few
j_gene: TRBJ2-7
v_gene: TRBV11-2
d_gene: -

CDR3nt: TGTGCCAGCTCACCTTCCGAGGGACAGGGCTCCTTTGCCTACGAGCAGTACTTC
CDR3aa: CASSPSEGQGSFAYEQYF
abundance: -
j_gene: TRBJ2-7
v_gene: TRBV18
d_gene: TRBD1

CDR3nt: TGTGCCAACCTAAGGACGGATAGCAATCAGCCCCAGCATTTT
CDR3aa: CANLRTDSNQPQHF
abundance: -
j_gene: TRBJ1-5
v_gene: TRBV19
d_gene: -

CDR3nt: TGTGCCACCACCAGGGGGCTGATCAGGAATGAGCAGTTCTTC
CDR3aa: CATTRGLIRNEQFF
abundance: -
j_gene: TRBJ2-1
v_gene: TRBV15
d_gene: TRBD1

CDR3nt: TGTGCCAGCAGTGAGGGGAGGGCCTACGAGCAGTACTTC
CDR3aa: CASSEGRAYEQYF
abundance: -
j_gene: TRBJ2-7
v_gene: TRBV2
d_gene: TRBD2

CDR3nt: TGTGCCAGCAGTGACACTATTAACACCGGGGAGCTGTTTTTT
CDR3aa: CASSDTINTGELFF
abundance: -
j_gene: TRBJ2-2
v_gene: TRBV6-4
d_gene: -

CDR3nt: TGTGCCAGCAGCCAGGGACGGAGCGAATATGGCTACACCTTC
CDR3aa: CASSQGRSEYGYTF
abundance: once
j_gene: TRBJ1-2
v_gene: TRBV4-2
d_gene: -

CDR3nt: TGTGCCAGCAGCAAAGCCGCCTACTTACCCTACACTGAAGCTTTCTTT
CDR3aa: CASSKAAYLPYTEAFF
abundance: -
j_gene: TRBJ1-1
v_gene: TRBV21-1
d_gene: -